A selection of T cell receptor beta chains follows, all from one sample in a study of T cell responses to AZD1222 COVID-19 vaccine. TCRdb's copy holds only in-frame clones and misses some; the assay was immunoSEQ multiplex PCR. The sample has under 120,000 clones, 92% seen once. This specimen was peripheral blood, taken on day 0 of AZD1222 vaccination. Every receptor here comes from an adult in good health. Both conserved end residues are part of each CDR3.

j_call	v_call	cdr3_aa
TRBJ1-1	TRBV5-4	CASSLASGIDTEAFF
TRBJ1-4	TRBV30	CAWAAGRLNEKLFF
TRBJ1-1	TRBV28	CASSLYGGMITEAFF
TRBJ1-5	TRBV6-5	CASSYSTRGGQPQHF
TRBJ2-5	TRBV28	CASSLAGGMETQYF
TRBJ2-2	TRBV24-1	CATSDLQGASELFF
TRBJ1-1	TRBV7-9	CASSLDTGSTEAFF
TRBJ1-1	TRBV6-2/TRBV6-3	CASSYGDRAGAFF
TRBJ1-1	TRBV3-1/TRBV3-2	CASSQRGTGNTEAFF
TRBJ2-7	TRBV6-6	CASSSVDEQYF
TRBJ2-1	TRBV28	CASQTSGISYNEQFF
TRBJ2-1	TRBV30	CACRTSGFYNEQFF
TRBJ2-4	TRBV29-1	CSVVATAKGIQYF
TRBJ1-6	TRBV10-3	CAISVGGDNSPLHF
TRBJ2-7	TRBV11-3	CASSSGQSYEQYF
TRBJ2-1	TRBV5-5	CASSLREWSYNEQFF
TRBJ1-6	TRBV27	CASSRRDGNSPLHF
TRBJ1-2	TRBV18	CASSQGAILNYGYTF
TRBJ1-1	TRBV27	CASSPPLAVTEAFF
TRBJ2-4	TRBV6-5	CASSYPSMAKNIQYF
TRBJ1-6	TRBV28	CASSLRGQGYSPLHF
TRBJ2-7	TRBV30	CAWSLGGASSYEQYF
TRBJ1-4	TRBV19	CASSPGAEKLFF
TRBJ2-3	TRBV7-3	CASSLSATSSGTGVGDTQYF
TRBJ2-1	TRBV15	CATREDRNNEQFF
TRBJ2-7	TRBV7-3	CASSLGRLAGGRGEPYEQYF
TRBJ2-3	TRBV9	CASSVGPQGSDTQYF
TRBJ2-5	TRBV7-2	CASSSGLVEETQYF
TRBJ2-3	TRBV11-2	CASWEGGADTQYF
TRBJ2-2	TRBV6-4	CASSDRDTGELFF
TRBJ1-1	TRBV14	CASSPNRAEAFF
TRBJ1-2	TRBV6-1	CASSEAGIGYGYTF
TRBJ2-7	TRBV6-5	CASRGTSGGSYEQYF
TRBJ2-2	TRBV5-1	CASSLRGGTGTGELFF
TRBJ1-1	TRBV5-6	CASSFPDMNTEAFF
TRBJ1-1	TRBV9	CASSGGGRGTEAFF
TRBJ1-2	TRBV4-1	CASSKGEGGSYGYTF